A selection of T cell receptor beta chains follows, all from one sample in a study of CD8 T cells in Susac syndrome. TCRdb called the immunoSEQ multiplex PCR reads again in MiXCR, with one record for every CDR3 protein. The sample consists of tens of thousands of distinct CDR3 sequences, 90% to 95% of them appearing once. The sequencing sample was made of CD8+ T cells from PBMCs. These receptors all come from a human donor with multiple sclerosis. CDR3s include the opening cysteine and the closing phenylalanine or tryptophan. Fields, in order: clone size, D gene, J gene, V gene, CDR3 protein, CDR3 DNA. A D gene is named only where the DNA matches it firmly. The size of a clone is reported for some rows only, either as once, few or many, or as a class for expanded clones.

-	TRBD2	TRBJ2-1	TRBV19	CASSIWREGPDEQFF	TGTGCCAGTAGTATTTGGAGGGAGGGCCCCGATGAGCAGTTCTTC
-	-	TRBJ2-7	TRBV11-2	CATNNGGQYEQYF	TGTGCCACCAACAATGGGGGGCAGTACGAGCAGTACTTC
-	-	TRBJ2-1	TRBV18	CASSPNPVVGQFF	TGTGCCAGCTCACCAAATCCTGTAGTGGGGCAGTTCTTC
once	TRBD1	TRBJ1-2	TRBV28	CASSPQGQGRGGYTF	TGTGCCAGCAGTCCCCAAGGACAGGGGAGAGGAGGCTACACCTTC
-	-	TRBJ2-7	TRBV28	CASSLYDSEQYF	TGTGCCAGCAGTTTGTATGATAGCGAGCAGTACTTC
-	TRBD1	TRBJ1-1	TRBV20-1	CSASKEDRKNTEAFF	TGCAGTGCCTCAAAAGAGGACAGGAAGAACACTGAAGCTTTCTTT
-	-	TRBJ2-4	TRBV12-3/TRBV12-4	CASRADSFNIQYF	TGTGCCAGCAGGGCGGACAGTTTTAACATTCAGTACTTC
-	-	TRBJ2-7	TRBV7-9	CASSGGAGLPSSYEQYF	TGTGCCAGCAGCGGAGGGGCCGGACTACCGAGCTCCTACGAGCAGTACTTC
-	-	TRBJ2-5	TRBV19	CASSMRGRVETQYF	TGTGCCAGTAGTATGAGGGGCAGGGTTGAGACCCAGTACTTC
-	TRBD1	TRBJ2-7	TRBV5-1	CASSQPGTGAYEQYF	TGCGCCAGCAGCCAACCGGGGACAGGGGCCTACGAGCAGTACTTC
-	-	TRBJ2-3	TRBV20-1	CSARVGGLIDTQYF	TGCAGTGCTAGAGTGGGGGGATTAATCGATACGCAGTATTTT
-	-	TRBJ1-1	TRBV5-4	CASSPGTDFMNTEAFF	TGTGCCAGCAGCCCAGGGACGGATTTTATGAACACTGAAGCTTTCTTT
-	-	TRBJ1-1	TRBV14	CASSQDEGYTEAFF	TGTGCCAGCAGCCAAGATGAGGGCTACACTGAAGCTTTCTTT